These 32 T cell receptor beta chains originate from one sample sequenced in a study of shared clonotypes between healthy human individuals. The assay was immunoSEQ multiplex PCR, and TCRdb's table has in-frame clones only and misses some. Among 2 million to 2.5 million clones listed, just under 95% were seen once. Sequences were obtained from naive CD4+ T cells from PBMCs. Sample subset: CD45RA+ positively selected. The receptors derive from a man aged 18 to 35 in good health. Some clones in this sample may be carry-over from other donors' samples.

The rearrangement links TRBV19 to TRBJ2-5, with TRBD2 matching over 10 bases. CDR3 length: 16 residues. Germline-derived CDR1 and CDR2 are LNHDA and SQIVND (reference sequence). Trimming at V came to 5 bases and at J to 1 base, leaving 7 bases not matched to a gene. The CDR3: CASSPWTSGTQETQYF. As DNA, the CDR3 is TGTGCCAGTAGTCCCTGGACTAGCGGCACCCAAGAGACCCAGTACTTC.

The V and J genes are TRBV23-1 and TRBJ1-4, with D perhaps matching TRBD1 (5 bases). TRBV23-1 is noted as an ORF with a role that remains uncertain. V shed 4 bases and J shed 5 bases, with 17 bases lying between them. The CDR3 runs to 16 residues. The CDR3 loop is CASSPAGGVGNEKLFF. The CDR3, as DNA: TGCGCCAGCAGTCCAGCGGGGGGGGTCGGGAATGAAAAACTGTTTTTT.

Here the CDR3 DNA reads TGTGCCAGCAGCCGGCAGGGGGGGGTGGATGAGCAGTTCTTC. Its translation: CASSRQGGVDEQFF. The V gene is TRBV7-8, the J gene TRBJ2-1; either TRBD1 or TRBD2 may fit D (7 bases each). There are 14 residues in the CDR3. V was shortened by 5 bases and J by 8 bases, with 16 bases between the two germline ends. The germline gives CDR1 SGHVS, CDR2 FQNEAQ.

This clone was counted many times. The sample carries other DNA sequences with the same CDR3. V gene TRBV27 combines with J gene TRBJ1-1, with D hard to call. Germline-derived CDR1 and CDR2 are MNHEY and SMNVEV (reference sequence). Trimming left V 0 bases short and J 3 bases short, with 5 bases between. This CDR3 region has 13 residues. In DNA form, the CDR3 reads TGTGCCAGCAGTTTATCGAGGGACACTGAAGCTTTCTTT. As protein: CASSLSRDTEAFF.

Points on this clone: The sample holds other DNA sequences that translate to the same CDR3. The chain recombines TRBV18 with TRBJ1-1; no reliable D call. V was shortened by 3 bases and J by 0 bases, with 11 bases between the two germline ends. Per the germline V gene, CDR1 is KGHSH and CDR2 is LQKENI. The CDR3 has 15 amino acids. CDR3 in amino acids: CASSPPTGMNTEAFF. The CDR3 nucleotides are TGTGCCAGCTCACCCCCGACGGGGATGAACACTGAAGCTTTCTTT. Filled out from reference TRBV18 and TRBJ1-1, the complete variable domain reads NAGVMQNPRHLVRRRGQEARLRCSPMKGHSHVYWYRQLPEEGLKFMVYLQKENIIDESGMPKERFSAEFPKEGPSILRIQQVVRGDSAAYFCASSPPTGMNTEAFFGQGTRLTVV.

This clone was seen just once. The chain joins TRBV5-1 to TRBJ2-2, with D perhaps matching TRBD1 (6 bases). Germline V CDR1 and CDR2: SGHRS, YFSETQ. CDR3 length equals 16 residues. V lost 0 bases and J 5 bases, leaving 14 bases between the germline ends. In nucleotides, the CDR3 is TGCGCCAGCAGCTTGGATCTGGGGGCGATTACCGGGGAGCTGTTTTTT. It encodes CASSLDLGAITGELFF.

The chain combines TRBV28 with TRBJ1-2, with 7 bases matching TRBD1. The CDR3 spans 15 residues. With V trimmed by 5 bases and J by 6 bases, 12 bases remained unmatched. Germline CDR1 reads MDHEN; CDR2 reads SYDVKM. CDR3 protein: CASSRQGIRWNGYTF. The DNA for the CDR3 is TGTGCCAGCAGTCGACAGGGAATAAGATGGAATGGCTACACCTTC.

In its sample, this clone was seen once. The rearrangement links TRBV5-4 to TRBJ1-2, with 7 bases that match TRBD1. There are 15 residues in the CDR3. CDR1 and CDR2 (germline): SGHNT, YYREEE (reference sequence). V lost 4 bases and J lost 4; bases outside the gene matches: 10. This chain's CDR3 is CASSTSRDSGYGYTF. DNA for the CDR3: TGTGCCAGCAGCACGTCCCGGGACAGCGGCTATGGCTACACCTTC.

In nucleotides, the CDR3 is TGTGCCAGCAGCCCAGGTACTCTTAGCTCCTACAATGAGCAGTTCTTC. Encoded protein: CASSPGTLSSYNEQFF. This chain links TRBV7-3 with TRBJ2-1; no definite D call. This CDR3 contains 16 residues. CDR1 SGHTA and CDR2 FQGTGA come from the germline V gene. Trimming shortened V by 5 bases and J by 0 bases, and 14 bases separated the two germline ends.

The rearrangement uses TRBV7-2 and TRBJ2-7; 8 nucleotides line up with TRBD2. CDR3 length equals 17 residues. In germline, CDR1 is SGHTA, CDR2 FQGNSA. The ends lost 1 base at V and 2 bases at J; junction bases unmatched: 10. CDR3 residues: CASSLVVSSGSTYEQYF. CDR3 coding DNA: TGTGCCAGCAGCTTAGTGGTCTCGAGCGGGAGTACCTACGAGCAGTACTTC.

The genes are TRBV9 and TRBJ1-1; D gene ambiguous. V lost 2 bases to trimming and J lost 6 bases, with 14 bases between them. There are 14 residues in the CDR3. Per germline, CDR1 SGDLS and CDR2 YYNGEE. The CDR3 loop reads CASSVAQVNAEAFF. CDR3 nucleotide sequence: TGTGCCAGCAGCGTGGCTCAGGTCAACGCTGAAGCTTTCTTT.

This chain links TRBV6-1 with TRBJ1-2; unclear D gene. V gave up 6 bases and J gave up 6 bases, with 14 bases separating them. CDR1 and CDR2 from the germline V gene are MNHNS and SASEGT. The CDR3 contains 13 residues. The CDR3 sequence is CASSPTHINGYTF. The CDR3 region has the DNA TGTGCCAGCAGCCCCACCCATATAAATGGCTACACCTTC.

This chain uses TRBV27 with TRBJ1-5; 12 nucleotides match TRBD1. The germline V gene has CDR1 MNHEY and CDR2 SMNVEV (reference sequence). The CDR3 contains 16 residues. V trimming: 5 bases; J trimming: 4 bases; junction bases outside the gene matches: 6. This chain's CDR3 is CASSTLGQGANQPQHF. The CDR3 DNA follows: TGTGCCAGCAGTACCTTGGGACAGGGGGCGAATCAGCCCCAGCATTTT.

This sequence joins TRBV4-1 and TRBJ2-1, with TRBD2 matching over 9 bases. Germline loops: CDR1 MGHRA, CDR2 YSYEKL. The CDR3 totals 15 residues. Trimming cost V 4 bases and J 8 bases; bases outside gene matches: 9. Here the CDR3 DNA reads TGCGCCAGCAGCCGCCATAGCGGGAGTTCCGATGAGCAGTTCTTC. Translating it yields CASSRHSGSSDEQFF.

This chain uses TRBV7-9 with TRBJ1-1; D is unclear. V dropped 0 bases and J dropped 10 bases, with 18 bases sitting between them. This CDR3 has 15 amino acids. From germline, CDR1 is SEHNR and CDR2 FQNEAQ (reference sequence). The CDR3 loop is CASSLAPNMGVGAFF. The CDR3 DNA sequence: TGTGCCAGCAGCTTAGCACCCAACATGGGTGTCGGAGCTTTCTTT.

The chain combines TRBV6-5 with TRBJ1-6, with D unresolved. The length of the CDR3 is 14 residues. Germline values: CDR1 MNHEY, CDR2 SVGAGI. Trimming removed 4 bases from V and 4 bases from J, with 8 bases in between. Here the CDR3 DNA reads TGTGCCAGCAGTTCCGGTCGTTATAATTCACCCCTCCACTTT. It yields the protein CASSSGRYNSPLHF.

V and J are TRBV2 and TRBJ1-5; possibly TRBD1 for D (6 bases). This CDR3 contains 15 residues. Looked up from germline, CDR1 is SNHLY and CDR2 is FYNNEI. Trimming pared 8 bases from V and 6 bases from J, leaving 20 bases between. The DNA of the CDR3 is TGTGCCAGCGGAGGACAGATATCGGGGGGTCAGCCCCAGCATTTT. Residues: CASGGQISGGQPQHF.

This chain joins TRBV6-1 and TRBJ1-4; D possibly corresponds to TRBD1 (5 bases). Trimming took 6 bases from V and 0 from J, leaving 11 bases between them. The CDR3 has 15 amino acids. From germline, CDR1 is MNHNS and CDR2 SASEGT. Here the CDR3 DNA reads TGTGCCAGCAGAGAAACAGGAGCAACTAATGAAAAACTGTTTTTT. It yields the protein CASRETGATNEKLFF.

The chain links TRBV6-1 to TRBJ2-7; weak D call: TRBD1 (5 bases). Germline V gene lookup returns CDR1 MNHNS and CDR2 SASEGT. Trimming left V 0 bases short and J 6 bases short, with 18 bases between. The CDR3 has 16 residues. CDR3 in amino acids: CASSEASLPGLGEQYF. CDR3 nucleotide sequence: TGTGCCAGCAGTGAAGCCTCCCTGCCAGGGTTAGGCGAGCAGTACTTC.

For the CDR3, the DNA is TGCAGCGTTGAGGGTGGCAGGGGGAGAACAGATACGCAGTATTTT. It specifies CSVEGGRGRTDTQYF. The J gene is TRBJ2-3, the V gene TRBV29-1; TRBD1 matches at 7 bases. Trimming removed 3 bases from V and 3 bases from J; junction bases left unmatched: 9. The CDR3 loop spans 15 amino acids. Germline-derived CDR1 and CDR2 are SQVTM and ANQGSEA.

The sample holds a few counts of this clone. The chain links TRBV4-1 to TRBJ1-5; D is undetermined. V was shortened by 4 bases and J by 2 bases, with 18 bases between the two germline ends. CDR1 and CDR2 from the germline V gene are MGHRA and YSYEKL. CDR3 size: 17 residues. The DNA for the CDR3 is TGCGCCAGCAGCCCCGTCAAGGGCGGCACGGGCAATCAGCCCCAGCATTTT. This gives the protein CASSPVKGGTGNQPQHF.

The chain uses TRBV6-1 and TRBJ2-6; 7 nucleotides align to TRBD2. V shed 3 bases, J shed 2 bases, and the junction held 1 base outside the gene matches. Per the germline V gene, CDR1 is MNHNS and CDR2 is SASEGT. The CDR3 sequence is 15 residues long. The CDR3 loop reads CASSDGGTGANVLTF. Here the CDR3 DNA reads TGTGCCAGCAGTGACGGGGGGACTGGGGCCAACGTCCTGACTTTC.

This chain connects TRBV5-4 to TRBJ2-2; no definite D call. Trimming took off 0 bases at V and 6 bases at J, with 9 bases between the two ends. The germline gives CDR1 SGHNT, CDR2 YYREEE (reference sequence). CDR3 size: 14 residues. CDR3 in amino acids: CASSLGARAGELFF. The CDR3 nucleotides are TGTGCCAGCAGCTTGGGAGCGCGAGCCGGGGAGCTGTTTTTT.

The chain has TRBV6-5 and TRBJ2-1; tentative D call: TRBD2 (6 bases). This CDR3 contains 13 residues. The V end lost 0 bases, the J end lost 15 bases, and 15 bases lay between the germline ends. CDR1 and CDR2 from the germline V gene are MNHEY and SVGAGI. For the CDR3, the DNA is TGTGCCAGCAGTTACTCGATTCGGGAGAATAGGTTCTTC. Amino acid sequence: CASSYSIRENRFF.

The gene calls are TRBV5-1 and TRBJ2-1, with D possibly being TRBD1 or TRBD2 (5 bases each). CDR3 length: 14 amino acids. V lost 4 bases, J lost 8 bases, and 16 bases lay in between. The germline CDR1 and CDR2 sequences are SGHRS and YFSETQ. The CDR3 DNA reads as TGCGCCAGCAGCAAGGGGCCACCGGAGGATGAGCAGTTCTTC. Amino acid sequence: CASSKGPPEDEQFF.

The chain recombines TRBV7-2 with TRBJ1-2, with 8 bases fitting TRBD1. J lost 4 bases, V lost 5 bases, and 6 bases had no gene match. The CDR3 has 14 residues. Per germline, CDR1 SGHTA and CDR2 FQGNSA. This chain's CDR3 is CASSPGQGFYGYTF. DNA of the CDR3: TGTGCCAGCAGCCCTGGACAGGGATTCTATGGCTACACCTTC.

The chain uses TRBV7-8 and TRBJ2-7; no clear D. The germline V gene has CDR1 SGHVS and CDR2 FQNEAQ. The CDR3 is made up of 15 amino acids. V lost 1 base to trimming and J lost 3 bases, with 13 bases between them. CDR3 sequence: CASSLDLDPFYEQYF. The CDR3 DNA reads TGTGCCAGCAGCTTAGATCTCGACCCCTTCTACGAGCAGTACTTC.

DNA of the CDR3: TGTGCCAGCTCGGGAGTAGGGAACAATCAGCCCCAGCATTTT. The encoded protein is CASSGVGNNQPQHF. This sequence joins TRBV6-1 and TRBJ1-5; D call uncertain. Trimming pared 8 bases from V and 3 bases from J, leaving 14 bases between. This CDR3 comprises 14 residues. Per germline, CDR1 MNHNS and CDR2 SASEGT.

This chain links TRBV6-5 with TRBJ1-2; 8 positions agree with TRBD1. With V trimmed by 2 bases and J by 6 bases, 8 bases remained unmatched. Germline-derived CDR1 and CDR2 are MNHEY and SVGAGI. CDR3 length: 15 amino acids. The CDR3 region is CASSYGQGLADGYTF. CDR3 coding DNA: TGTGCCAGCAGTTACGGACAGGGCCTAGCGGATGGCTACACCTTC.

The V and J genes are TRBV6-5 and TRBJ2-7, with D perhaps TRBD1 (6 bases). Trimming removed 6 bases at V and 0 bases at J, with 15 bases between. The CDR3 contains 15 residues. Germline CDR1 and CDR2: MNHEY and SVGAGI. CDR3 DNA: TGTGCCAGCAGAGGTCGACAGGTAGGCTCCTACGAGCAGTACTTC. Translating it yields CASRGRQVGSYEQYF.

The chain combines TRBV5-1 with TRBJ2-1, with TRBD2 as a possible D gene (5 bases). This CDR3 comprises 13 residues. Germline V gives CDR1 SGHRS, CDR2 YFSETQ. V dropped 0 bases and J dropped 8 bases, with 9 bases sitting between them. CDR3 residues: CASSLAGSDEQFF. The CDR3 nucleotides read TGCGCCAGCAGCTTGGCGGGATCGGATGAGCAGTTCTTC.

This chain joins TRBV7-2 and TRBJ2-1; no definite D call. The CDR3 has 14 residues. V gave up 10 bases and J gave up 12 bases, with 25 bases separating them. Germline V gene data show CDR1 as SGHTA and CDR2 as FQGNSA. Written as DNA, the CDR3 is TGTGCCACCCGGGTCGGAGAGCCCCCATTGGGGCAGTTCTTC. Amino acid sequence: CATRVGEPPLGQFF.